This T cell receptor (beta chain) was sequenced for a study of CD8+CD57+ T cells in acquired aplastic anemia. Study-wide context: Sorted CD4+ and CD8+ cells yielded roughly 3.5 ug of DNA on average. Whole-study findings and limits: Between patients and controls, CD8+ Simpson's diversity did not vary significantly. Between patients and controls, around 27 CD8+ CDR3 sequences were found in common.

Regarding this clonotype: Its matching antigen is unknown.

Germline-derived CDR1 and CDR2 are DFQATT and SNEGSKA (reference sequence). This CDR3 region has 17 residues. Trimming removed 0 bases from V and 0 bases from J; junction bases left unmatched: 5. Patients picked for sequencing had shown CD8+CD57+ cell expansion detected by flow cytometry. Diagnosis of severe acquired aplastic anemia applied to all patients. Template material for TCR beta VDJ and CDR3 profiling consisted of genomic DNA. TCRdb reanalysed the reads using MiXCR and keeps one entry per CDR3 protein. Among 180,000 or so distinct CDR3 sequences listed, nearly 65% were seen once. V is TRBV20-1 and J is TRBJ1-5; 10 bases map to TRBD1. This clonotype originated in a human donor with aplastic anemia. Sequenced sample: sorted CD4+, CD8+, or CD8+CD57+ T cells (not recorded which) from PBMCs. CDR3 region: CSARDRDRGYSNQPQHF. The CDR3, as DNA: TGCAGTGCTAGAGATCGGGACAGGGGTTATAGCAATCAGCCCCAGCATTTT.